The entry below describes one TCR beta chain. This entry belongs to a study of blood T cell repertoires in COVID-19. Study summary: Samples taken during acute and convalescent COVID-19 were collected in the United States, Italy and Spain.

V lost 6 bases and J lost 12, with 9 bases in between. Germline V gene sequence: CDR1 MNHEY, CDR2 SVGEGT. CDR3 size: 10 residues. Source study methods: Amplification of reference gene primers provided the estimated nucleated cell counts. The data were produced by immunoSEQ multiplex PCR, yet TCRdb's version contains in-frame clones alone and is incomplete. Clone size and the V and J calls come from that table; the DNA yielded D and trimming. The sample shows about 130,000 clones, roughly 80% of them seen only once. The clonotype originates from a woman aged 80 or over with acute or convalescent COVID-19. The material sequenced was peripheral blood. The rearrangement joins TRBV6-2 or TRBV6-3 to TRBJ1-5; unclear D gene. Written as DNA, the CDR3 is TGTGCCAGCAGCGGCTTGAACCAGCATTTT. Encoded protein: CASSGLNQHF.